The 12 T cell receptor beta chains in this list originate from one sample, sequenced in a study of CD8+CD57+ T cells in acquired aplastic anemia. It was patients with CD8+CD57+ cell expansion by flow cytometry who were chosen for sequencing. The TCR beta profiling, which covered VDJ combination and CDR3 sequence, was carried out using genomic DNA as the template. TCRdb used MiXCR to reprocess the reads, holding one entry per CDR3 protein. The profile shows around 150,000 distinct CDR3 sequences, about two thirds of them singletons. Sequenced input: sorted CD4+, CD8+, or CD8+CD57+ T cells (not recorded which) from PBMCs. Every receptor here comes from a human donor with aplastic anemia.

This clonotype was found a few times. The chain employs TRBV20-1 and TRBJ2-3; TRBD1 matches 7 bases. Germline values: CDR1 DFQATT, CDR2 SNEGSKA (reference sequence). The CDR3 loop spans 13 amino acids. Germline trimming cut 6 bases from V and 6 bases from J; bases unmatched to any gene: 9. As DNA, the CDR3 is TGCAGTGCGTCTAAGGGGGCATACGATACGCAGTATTTT. Translating gives CSASKGAYDTQYF.

The chain employs TRBV7-8 and TRBJ2-5, with D perhaps TRBD2 (5 bases). With 7 bases removed from V and 4 bases from J, the gap between germline ends came to 10 bases. Germline values: CDR1 SGHVS, CDR2 FQNEAQ. CDR3 size: 12 residues. In nucleotides, the CDR3 is TGTGCCAGCATGAGGGTTCGAGAGACCCAGTACTTC. Protein sequence: CASMRVRETQYF. Full variable domain (missing parts from reference TRBV7-8 and TRBJ2-5): GAGVSQSPRYKVAKRGQDVALRCDPISGHVSLFWYQQALGQGPEFLTYFQNEAQLDKSGLPSDRFFAERPEGSVSTLKIQRTQQEDSAVYLCASMRVRETQYFGPGTRLLVL.

The chain links TRBV24-1 to TRBJ2-5; D not resolved. Trimming took off 5 bases at V and 4 bases at J, with 7 bases between the two ends. CDR1 and CDR2 from the germline V gene are KGHDR and SFDVKD. The CDR3 runs to 12 residues. The CDR3 reads CATSALGETQYF. For the CDR3, the DNA is TGTGCCACCAGTGCCCTAGGAGAGACCCAGTACTTC.

On this clonotype itself: Sequence at one end of the junction differs from germline and may be a read error. The chain uses TRBV7-3 and TRBJ2-5, with D possibly being TRBD1 (5 bases). The CDR3 is 13 residues long. Germline V gene sequence: CDR1 SGHTA, CDR2 FQGTGA. The CDR3 region is CASSPRVGETQYF. DNA of the CDR3: TGCGCCAGCAGCCCCAGGGTTGGGGAGACCCAGTACTTC.

This clonotype was seen more than once but under ten times. CDR3 amino acids: CSARLAYNEQFF. CDR3 bases: TGCAGCGCCAGATTAGCCTACAATGAGCAGTTCTTC. This chain uses TRBV29-1 with TRBJ2-1; D remains ambiguous. This CDR3 has 12 amino acids. The V end lost 7 bases, the J end lost 2 bases, and 9 bases lay between the germline ends. CDR1 and CDR2 (germline): SQVTM, ANQGSEA.

This chain connects TRBV10-3 to TRBJ1-5; D might be TRBD1 (5 bases). The V and J ends lost 3 bases and 0 bases respectively, with 12 bases between them. The CDR3 is 16 amino acids. The germline V gene encodes CDR1 ENHRY and CDR2 SYGVKD. CDR3 DNA: TGTGCCATCAGTGATCAGGGACTGGATAGCAATCAGCCCCAGCATTTT. As protein: CAISDQGLDSNQPQHF.

This clonotype was detected only a few times. The chain carries TRBV12-3 or TRBV12-4 and TRBJ2-5; 10 bases align to TRBD1. Germline trimming cut 5 bases from V and 4 bases from J; bases unmatched to any gene: 10. The CDR3 totals 16 residues. In nucleotides, the CDR3 is TGTGCCAGCAGTCCCCGGACAGGGGGTGCGGTAGAGACCCAGTACTTC. Encoded protein: CASSPRTGGAVETQYF.

In this sample, this clonotype turned up a few times. This chain's CDR3 is CASSSDVASPLHF. The CDR3 DNA sequence: TGTGCCAGCAGCTCCGACGTTGCTTCACCCCTCCACTTT. The V gene is TRBV7-6, the J gene TRBJ1-6, with D uncertain. V lost 4 bases to trimming and J lost 9 bases, with 10 bases between them. CDR1 is SGHVS and CDR2 is FNYEAQ in the germline V gene. This CDR3 has 13 amino acids.

This chain links TRBV7-6 with TRBJ2-5; TRBD1 is a possible D gene (6 bases). Between the trimmed V and J ends, which lost 4 bases and 2 bases, there was a span of 8 bases. The CDR3 is 13 residues long. In germline, CDR1 is SGHVS, CDR2 FNYEAQ. The CDR3 region is CASSSDSQETQYF. The CDR3 region has the DNA TGTGCCAGCAGCTCGGACAGTCAAGAGACCCAGTACTTC.

This clonotype was seen a few times. This sequence joins TRBV15 and TRBJ2-7; 7 bases are shared with TRBD1. V shed 2 bases and J 3 bases; nucleotides not matched to a gene: 4. This CDR3 spans 14 amino acids. CDR1 is LNHNV, CDR2 YYDKDF, per germline (reference sequence). The CDR3 bases are TGTGCCACCAGCAGATGGGACAGCGGCTACGAGCAGTACTTC. Its protein product is CATSRWDSGYEQYF.

This clonotype was seen more than once but under ten times. The chain uses TRBV20-1 and TRBJ1-2, with D unresolved. The germline V gene has CDR1 DFQATT and CDR2 SNEGSKA (reference sequence). With 0 bases removed from V and 8 bases from J, the gap between germline ends came to 16 bases. The CDR3 consists of 14 residues. As DNA, the CDR3 is TGCAGTGCTAGAGAAGGTGGGGAAAGCGGAGGCTACACCTTC. It specifies CSAREGGESGGYTF.

This clonotype was counted once. This chain connects TRBV11-3 to TRBJ2-7; the D is unclear. CDR3 length: 13 residues. Germline V CDR1 and CDR2: SGHNT, YENEEA. Deletions cut 6 bases from V and 0 bases from J, with 9 bases between. CDR3 in DNA: TGTGCCAGCAGACTCGGGCCCTCCTACGAGCAGTACTTC. This encodes CASRLGPSYEQYF.